Listed here are 22 T cell receptor beta chains from one sample, sequenced in a study of blood T cell repertoires in COVID-19. Some clones are missing from TCRdb's copy, which holds only in-frame ones; the method was immunoSEQ multiplex PCR. The sample records around 260,000 clones, 80% to 95% being singletons. The sample consisted of peripheral blood. The receptors here all came from a person under 30 with COVID-19, enrolled during active disease.

The gene calls are TRBV6-1 and TRBJ2-7, with D possibly matching TRBD1 (6 bases). The CDR3 covers 15 residues. The V end lost 0 bases, the J end lost 3 bases, and 12 bases lay between the germline ends. In germline, CDR1 is MNHNS, CDR2 SASEGT. The CDR3 bases are TGTGCCAGCAGTGAAGCGGTAGGACAGAACTACGAGCAGTACTTC. Translating gives CASSEAVGQNYEQYF.

The chain employs TRBV24-1 and TRBJ1-3, with D possibly being TRBD1 (5 bases). Germline V gives CDR1 KGHDR, CDR2 SFDVKD. CDR3 length equals 15 residues. Trimming cost V 3 bases and J 4 bases, with 12 bases left between them. Written as DNA, the CDR3 is TGTGCCACCAGTGATCCAGGGTACTCAGGAAACACCATATATTTT. It translates to CATSDPGYSGNTIYF.

Written as DNA, the CDR3 is TGTGCCAGCTCGACAGGGGGCAACACTGAAGCTTTCTTT. This codes for CASSTGGNTEAFF. The chain recombines TRBV11-1 with TRBJ1-1, with 10 nucleotides matching TRBD1. This CDR3 region has 13 residues. V lost 8 bases and J lost 2; bases outside the gene matches: 2. Germline loops: CDR1 SGHAT, CDR2 FQDESV (reference sequence).

The chain uses TRBV5-1 and TRBJ2-7; TRBD1 might be the D (6 bases). V lost 4 bases, J lost 1 base, and 12 bases lay in between. This CDR3 is 14 amino acids long. Germline V gene data show CDR1 as SGHRS and CDR2 as YFSETQ. The CDR3 DNA is TGCGCCAGCAGCGTACGGACAGATTCCTACGAGCAGTACTTC. As protein: CASSVRTDSYEQYF.

Here the CDR3 reads CASSQEGPLAGGSYEQYF. The DNA for the CDR3 is TGTGCCAGCAGCCAAGAGGGTCCCCTAGCGGGTGGCTCCTACGAGCAGTACTTC. The J gene is TRBJ2-7, the V gene TRBV3-1 (or the pseudogene TRBV3-2); the match to TRBD2 covers 8 bases. Losses at the gene ends were 0 bases for V and 0 bases for J; bases not matched to a gene: 10. Germline V gene lookup returns CDR1 LGHDT and CDR2 YNNKEL (reference sequence). CDR3 length equals 18 residues.

The rearrangement links TRBV13 to TRBJ2-3; TRBD2 matches at 8 bases. Germline V gene lookup returns CDR1 PRHDT and CDR2 FYEKMQ (reference sequence). This CDR3 has 14 amino acids. V dropped 4 bases and J dropped 1; count of bases not matched to a gene: 1. The CDR3 region is CASSWGLGTDTQYF. Here the CDR3 DNA reads TGTGCCAGCAGCTGGGGACTAGGCACAGATACGCAGTATTTT.

The CDR3, as DNA: TGTGCCGGGGGGGTGGAGCATTTTACCACTGAAGCTTTCTTT. This codes for CAGGVEHFTTEAFF. The J gene is TRBJ1-1, the V gene TRBV21-1. TRBV21-1 is assigned pseudogene status. This CDR3 contains 14 residues.

J is TRBJ2-5 and V is TRBV18, with a possible D match to TRBD2 (5 bases). CDR1 and CDR2 (germline): KGHSH, LQKENI. This CDR3 has 15 residues. V shed 3 bases and J shed 5 bases, with 16 bases lying between them. This CDR3 is CASSPREKKRETQYF. The CDR3 nucleotides read TGTGCCAGCTCACCCCGGGAAAAGAAGAGGGAGACCCAGTACTTC.

V and J are TRBV20-1 and TRBJ2-3, with D possibly matching TRBD1 (5 bases). The V and J ends lost 5 bases and 7 bases respectively, with 10 bases between them. The CDR3 consists of 11 residues. CDR1 and CDR2 from the germline V gene are DFQATT and SNEGSKA (reference sequence). For the CDR3, the DNA is TGCAGTGCTGGTCCAGGGCATACGCAGTATTTT. Translated: CSAGPGHTQYF.

On this clone: Different DNA sequences within this sample yield the same CDR3. This chain links TRBV5-1 with TRBJ1-1; D is perhaps TRBD1 (6 bases). V was shortened by 0 bases and J by 1 base, with 7 bases between the two germline ends. CDR3 size: 14 residues. Germline V gene lookup returns CDR1 SGHRS and CDR2 YFSETQ. CDR3 sequence (DNA): TGCGCCAGCAGCTTGGACAGGGCGAACACTGAAGCTTTCTTT. Its translation is CASSLDRANTEAFF.

The chain is built from TRBV3-1 (or the pseudogene TRBV3-2) and TRBJ2-1, with a tentative D call TRBD1 (6 bases). Trimming took 0 bases from V and 7 from J, leaving 10 bases between them. This CDR3 contains 14 residues. CDR1 is LGHDT, CDR2 YNNKEL, per germline (reference sequence). CDR3 nucleotides: TGTGCCAGCAGCCAAGATAGTAGGGGGAATGAGCAGTTCTTC. It translates to CASSQDSRGNEQFF.

V gene TRBV3-1 (or the pseudogene TRBV3-2) combines with J gene TRBJ2-1; 7 bases map to TRBD2. Germline loops: CDR1 LGHDT, CDR2 YNNKEL (reference sequence). The trim removed 3 bases at V and 6 bases at J, leaving 20 bases unmatched. The CDR3 consists of 19 residues. The chain's CDR3 is CASSQGSLWVAGPSNEQFF. In nucleotides, the CDR3 is TGTGCCAGCAGCCAGGGCTCGTTATGGGTAGCGGGCCCGTCCAATGAGCAGTTCTTC.

This sequence joins TRBV3-1 (or the pseudogene TRBV3-2) and TRBJ2-7; D perhaps matches TRBD2 (5 bases). The CDR3 sequence is 15 residues long. The germline CDR1 and CDR2 sequences are LGHDT and YNNKEL (reference sequence). The V and J ends lost 1 base and 3 bases respectively, with 13 bases between them. As DNA, the CDR3 is TGTGCCAGCAGCCAAGCCCCGGGAACCTTCTACGAGCAGTACTTC. Translating gives CASSQAPGTFYEQYF.

This chain uses TRBV6-5 with TRBJ1-3, with unresolved D. V lost 4 bases to trimming and J lost 0 bases, with 10 bases between them. The CDR3 has 15 residues. CDR1 is MNHEY and CDR2 is SVGAGI in the germline V gene. The CDR3 DNA reads TGTGCCAGCAGTTTGGGTTCAGGCTCTGGAAACACCATATATTTT. Encoded protein: CASSLGSGSGNTIYF.

DNA of the CDR3: TGTGCCAGCAGTCATGACAGGGCGGACTATGGCTACACCTTC. The encoded protein is CASSHDRADYGYTF. The chain uses TRBV27 and TRBJ1-2; 7 positions match TRBD1. The junction had 6 bases not matched to a gene; V was cut back by 5 bases and J by 3 bases. Germline CDR1 is MNHEY and CDR2 is SMNVEV (reference sequence). CDR3 length: 14 residues.

This sequence joins TRBV2 and TRBJ2-1; 12 bases agree with TRBD2. V dropped 2 bases and J dropped 1; count of bases not matched to a gene: 9. The length of the CDR3 is 19 residues. CDR1 and CDR2 (germline): SNHLY, FYNNEI. CDR3: CASSERSGTSGLSYNEQFF. For the CDR3, the DNA is TGTGCCAGCAGTGAAAGGTCTGGGACTAGCGGGTTGTCCTACAATGAGCAGTTCTTC.

V is TRBV29-1 and J is TRBJ2-7; D not certain. The CDR3 runs to 11 residues. Germline V gives CDR1 SQVTM, CDR2 ANQGSEA. V lost 1 base to trimming and J lost 2 bases, with 3 bases between them. The DNA for the CDR3 is TGCAGCGTTGAAGTCACCTACGAGCAGTACTTC. It yields the protein CSVEVTYEQYF.

This clone has only a few counts. The V gene is TRBV4-1, the J gene TRBJ2-2; TRBD2 agrees at 7 bases. CDR1 and CDR2 from the germline V gene are MGHRA and YSYEKL. CDR3 length: 15 residues. The ends lost 4 bases at V and 4 bases at J; junction bases unmatched: 6. CDR3 region: CASSPGTTSTGELFF. CDR3 DNA sequence: TGCGCCAGCAGCCCTGGGACTACAAGCACCGGGGAGCTGTTTTTT.

This clone occurred once. The rearrangement uses TRBV7-6 and TRBJ2-1, with a tentative D call TRBD2 (5 bases). V was clipped by 2 bases and J by 2 bases, with 22 bases between them. CDR1 SGHVS and CDR2 FNYEAQ come from the germline V gene. This CDR3 contains 19 residues. CDR3 amino acids: CASSLRRGDIPAPYNEQFF. Written as DNA, the CDR3 is TGTGCCAGCAGCTTACGCCGGGGAGATATTCCGGCCCCCTACAATGAGCAGTTCTTC.

The rearrangement links TRBV9 to TRBJ1-2, with TRBD1 matching 8 bases. Germline lookup yields CDR1 SGDLS and CDR2 YYNGEE. This CDR3 has 12 amino acids. V shed 6 bases, J shed 9 bases, and the junction held 7 bases outside the gene matches. The CDR3, as DNA: TGTGCCAGCAAGAAGACAGGGGCAAGCTACACCTTC. Residues: CASKKTGASYTF.

This rearrangement joins TRBV4-1 to TRBJ2-7; weak D call: TRBD1 (5 bases). The CDR3 has 13 amino acids. In germline, CDR1 is MGHRA, CDR2 YSYEKL. Trimming left V 0 bases short and J 4 bases short, with 7 bases between. Here the CDR3 DNA reads TGCGCCAGCAGCCAAGATGACAGATACGAGCAGTACTTC. Translating gives CASSQDDRYEQYF.

The V gene is TRBV7-9, the J gene TRBJ2-7; D may be TRBD2 (5 bases). CDR3 length: 12 amino acids. Germline V gene lookup returns CDR1 SEHNR and CDR2 FQNEAQ (reference sequence). Trimming left V 1 base short and J 4 bases short, with 5 bases between. The CDR3 DNA is TGTGCCAGCAGCTTAGGGACTTACGAGCAGTACTTC. Amino acid sequence: CASSLGTYEQYF.